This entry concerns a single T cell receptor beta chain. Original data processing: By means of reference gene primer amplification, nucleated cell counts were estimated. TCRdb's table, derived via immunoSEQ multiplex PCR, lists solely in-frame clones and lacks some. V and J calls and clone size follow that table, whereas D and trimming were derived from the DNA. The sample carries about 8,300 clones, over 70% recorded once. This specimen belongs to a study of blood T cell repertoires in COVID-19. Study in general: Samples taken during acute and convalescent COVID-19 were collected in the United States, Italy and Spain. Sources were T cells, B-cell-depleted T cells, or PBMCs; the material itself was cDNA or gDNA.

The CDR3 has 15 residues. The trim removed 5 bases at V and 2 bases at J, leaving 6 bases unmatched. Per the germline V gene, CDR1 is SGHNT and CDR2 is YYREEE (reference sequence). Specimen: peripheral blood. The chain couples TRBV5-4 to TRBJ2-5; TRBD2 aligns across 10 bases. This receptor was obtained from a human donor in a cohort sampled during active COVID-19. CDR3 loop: CASSSLAGVQETQYF. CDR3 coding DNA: TGTGCCAGCAGTTCCCTAGCGGGAGTTCAAGAGACCCAGTACTTC.